Listed here is a single TCR beta chain. The table lists this clonotype with a few counts. It has no known antigen specificity. Base qualities are not provided; no much larger clone lies one nucleotide away. Ficoll-Paque density gradient centrifugation was used to isolate PBMCs. The run used an Illumina NovaSeq 6000. cDNA libraries for TCRalpha and TCRbeta were prepared by 5'RACE using constant-segment primers, with sample barcodes and unique molecular identifiers added. Trizol reagent was used to extract RNA from every sample. Libraries were amplified in two PCR steps, with a second sample barcode and Illumina TruSeq adapters added in the second step. The libraries were sequenced on an Illumina NovaSeq using 2 x 150 bp paired-end reads. The authors processed their data as follows. Reads were demultiplexed and collapsed into UMI-guided consensus sequences with migec v1.2.7. With mixcr v2.1.11, UMI consensuses were aligned to TRA and TRB V and J templates and assembled into clonotypes. A clonotype was counted as expanded or contracted only if both edgeR and NoisET called the change significant, with noise models trained on biological replicates. edgeR calls used a false discovery rate-adjusted p below 0.01 and a log2 fold-change threshold of 1. As an exploratory analysis of dynamics, PCA with hierarchical clustering was applied to max-normalized trajectories of the 1000 most abundant clonotypes. Separately sequenced CD4+ and CD8+ repertoires were used to assign the CD4 or CD8 phenotype of responding clones. Using fastp at Q25 and MiXCR, TCRdb reprocessed the public reads and kept productive beta chains. Every CDR3 protein is listed once, alongside the most common genes and DNA of its rows. The V and J calls reflect TCRdb's pipeline rather than the authors' work. This sample holds 250,000 to 300,000 distinct CDR3 sequences; under 20% were observed only once. Of the sample, 20% to 25% is held by the ten largest clones.

This sample is drawn from a study of T-cell memory formation after mild COVID-19 (TCRdb year 2021). The study in broad terms: Most TCR sequence clusters were specific to one of the two donors. In a couple of donors, T-cell clones that expanded and contracted after mild COVID-19 were followed by sequencing TCRalpha and TCRbeta repertoires longitudinally. The cohort comprised two young, previously healthy adult volunteers, one female and one male. Here is what the overall study found, with its caveats: From day 15 to 85, contracting clones showed balanced CD4/CD8 phenotypes, whereas a second wave of clones that expanded from day 15 to 37 leaned towards CD4+. Whether the second-wave clones peaking on day 37 were SARS-CoV-2 specific was not confirmed. The detection of some responding clones in pre-infection memory suggests that pre-existing cross-reactive memory T cells joined the SARS-CoV-2 response. Contracting CD4+ clones turned up mainly in the CM and EM memory subsets, whereas EMRA was where CD8+ clones were enriched. Only a couple of mild cases were covered by the study, and larger cohorts that include severe cases with pre-infection samples were considered necessary.

Sequencing was performed on PBMCs or a T cell subset sorted from them (not recorded which). The receptor's source is a man aged 18 to 30 who had mild COVID-19 (a few samples of this study predate the infection). The sample titles of this study are shuffled in the database, so cell type and time point are left out; the donor was told from shared clones.

The sequence in DNA is TGTGCCAGCAGCGGACAGAGGGGGTGCTCCTACAATGAGCAGTTCTTC. It codes for CASSGQRGCSYNEQFF. The chain joins TRBV21-1 to TRBJ2-1; the D call of TRBD1 is as the table states it, not checked on the DNA. TRBV21-1 is a pseudogene. The CDR3 runs 16 amino acids, cysteine and phenylalanine included. This entry keeps only the CDR3 DNA: 48 bases, framed from base 1.